This paragraph covers one TCR beta chain sequence. Its antigen is undetermined. Method: immunoSEQ multiplex PCR; TCRdb's copy keeps in-frame clones and lacks some. The sample lists roughly 61,000 clones, roughly 80% occurring once. These data come from a study of vaccination effects on CD4 cells after COVID-19. Prior to sequencing, the ViraFEST assay stimulated PBMC with viral peptide pools, which expanded the antigen-specific CD4+ T cells. CD4+ T cell isolation took place after less than 13 days of culture. Germline V CDR1 and CDR2: LGHDT, YNNKEL (reference sequence). Trimming cost V 2 bases and J 1 base, with 6 bases left between them. The CDR3 extends over 14 amino acids.

V is TRBV3-1 (or the pseudogene TRBV3-2) and J is TRBJ1-3; no firm D call. The starting material was CD4+ T cells from PBMCs cultured with HCoV-229E spike peptides, obtained before COVID-19 vaccination. The TCR originated in a human donor who received a COVID-19 vaccine. The CDR3 DNA reads TGTGCCAGCAGCCAATCCTTTTCTGGAAACACCATATATTTT. Its protein is CASSQSFSGNTIYF.